These T cell receptor beta chains were read from a single sample in a study of spatial heterogeneity in lung cancer. TCRdb fed the 5' RACE reads into MiXCR, producing one record per CDR3 protein. The table lists 9,500 to 13,000 distinct CDR3 sequences, 9% to 13% of them singletons. Sequences were derived from lung tumor tissue, sampled at surgery. Source of these receptors: a female donor with early-stage non-small cell lung cancer. The CDR3 runs from the conserved cysteine through the conserved F or W. The order of the fields is clone size, V gene, J gene, D gene, CDR3 DNA, CDR3 protein. The D gene is left open where the match is weak. The size of a clone is reported for some rows only, either as once, few or many, or as a class for expanded clones.

clone_size: many
v_call: TRBV12-3/TRBV12-4
j_call: TRBJ1-1
d_call: .
cdr3_nt: TGTGCCAGCAGTTTAAGTAGAGCAGGAGAAGCTTTCTTT
cdr3_aa: CASSLSRAGEAFF

clone_size: medium-sized
v_call: TRBV9
j_call: TRBJ2-7
d_call: TRBD2
cdr3_nt: TGTGCCAGCAGCCCTCTCCTAGCGGGGGCCCGCTACGAGCAGTACTTC
cdr3_aa: CASSPLLAGARYEQYF

clone_size: many
v_call: TRBV19
j_call: TRBJ1-2
d_call: .
cdr3_nt: TGTGCCAGTACCGCGGACTCACCCTATGGCTACACCTTC
cdr3_aa: CASTADSPYGYTF

clone_size: many
v_call: TRBV12-3/TRBV12-4
j_call: TRBJ2-5
d_call: TRBD1
cdr3_nt: TGTGCCAGCAGTTTATATATTACGGGGACAGGGTACCAAGAGACCCAGTACTTC
cdr3_aa: CASSLYITGTGYQETQYF

clone_size: few
v_call: TRBV6-5
j_call: TRBJ2-2
d_call: .
cdr3_nt: TGTGCCAGCAAAGACCGAGCCGGGGAGCTGTTTTTT
cdr3_aa: CASKDRAGELFF

clone_size: many
v_call: TRBV7-2
j_call: TRBJ2-2
d_call: .
cdr3_nt: TGTGCCAGCAGCTTTACTTCGACAGGCGGGGAGCTGTTTTTT
cdr3_aa: CASSFTSTGGELFF

clone_size: medium-sized
v_call: TRBV6-6
j_call: TRBJ2-7
d_call: .
cdr3_nt: TGTGCCAGCAGTCCGCAGAGAGCAGAGCAGTACTTC
cdr3_aa: CASSPQRAEQYF

clone_size: medium-sized
v_call: TRBV5-6
j_call: TRBJ2-3
d_call: .
cdr3_nt: TGTGCCAGCAGGAACCGGGGACACTGGGCCACAGATACGCAGTATTTT
cdr3_aa: CASRNRGHWATDTQYF

clone_size: many
v_call: TRBV29-1
j_call: TRBJ2-7
d_call: TRBD1
cdr3_nt: TGCAGCGTTGAAGATAAGGGGGCGCAGTACTTC
cdr3_aa: CSVEDKGAQYF

clone_size: many
v_call: TRBV2
j_call: TRBJ1-1
d_call: .
cdr3_nt: TGTGCCAGCAGCCTCCAGGGAATGATTTCTGAAGCTTTCTTT
cdr3_aa: CASSLQGMISEAFF

clone_size: .
v_call: TRBV19
j_call: TRBJ1-1
d_call: TRBD1
cdr3_nt: TGTGCCACCAGATCCGGGACAGCGAACACTGAAGCTTTCTTT
cdr3_aa: CATRSGTANTEAFF

clone_size: many
v_call: TRBV9
j_call: TRBJ1-5
d_call: .
cdr3_nt: TGTGCCAGCAGCGTAGGTTCCTCAGCCAATCAGCCCCAGCATTTT
cdr3_aa: CASSVGSSANQPQHF

clone_size: many
v_call: TRBV5-1
j_call: TRBJ1-1
d_call: TRBD1
cdr3_nt: TGCGCCAGCAGCTCAAACCGGGACAGGAGCACTGAAGCTTTCTTT
cdr3_aa: CASSSNRDRSTEAFF

clone_size: .
v_call: TRBV7-9
j_call: TRBJ2-1
d_call: .
cdr3_nt: TGTGCCAGCAGCTCCCGTGGGAGGGGGAATGAGCAGTTCTTC
cdr3_aa: CASSSRGRGNEQFF

clone_size: .
v_call: TRBV4-2
j_call: TRBJ1-1
d_call: .
cdr3_nt: TGTGCCAGCAGCCAAGATGGGGCAGACAGTGAAGCTTTCTTT
cdr3_aa: CASSQDGADSEAFF

clone_size: .
v_call: TRBV7-2
j_call: TRBJ2-2
d_call: .
cdr3_nt: TGTGCCAGCAGCTTAGACCCCACCACCGGGGAGCTGTTTTTT
cdr3_aa: CASSLDPTTGELFF

clone_size: many
v_call: TRBV30
j_call: TRBJ1-5
d_call: TRBD1
cdr3_nt: TGTGCCTGGAGTCCCCAGGGGGGGTATAGCAATCAGCCCCAGCATTTT
cdr3_aa: CAWSPQGGYSNQPQHF

clone_size: many
v_call: TRBV19
j_call: TRBJ2-1
d_call: .
cdr3_nt: TGTGCCAGTAGTATAGGGTTTGGGGGAAGGGTGATGGACAGCTCCTACAATGAGCAGTTCTTC
cdr3_aa: CASSIGFGGRVMDSSYNEQFF

clone_size: many
v_call: TRBV7-9
j_call: TRBJ2-7
d_call: TRBD2
cdr3_nt: TGTGCCAGCAGTTACGACCTAGCGGGAGGGTACGAGCAGTACTTC
cdr3_aa: CASSYDLAGGYEQYF

clone_size: .
v_call: TRBV20-1
j_call: TRBJ2-7
d_call: TRBD1
cdr3_nt: TGCAGTGCCCCGGGACAGGGGACCTCCTACGAGCAGTACTTC
cdr3_aa: CSAPGQGTSYEQYF

clone_size: few
v_call: TRBV6-2/TRBV6-3
j_call: TRBJ1-1
d_call: .
cdr3_nt: TGTGCCAGCACCCAGGGCACTGAAGCTTTCTTT
cdr3_aa: CASTQGTEAFF

clone_size: many
v_call: TRBV20-1
j_call: TRBJ2-1
d_call: TRBD1
cdr3_nt: TGCAGTGCCGCTGGGACAGGGGATAGCCTAGAGCAGTTCTTC
cdr3_aa: CSAAGTGDSLEQFF

clone_size: few
v_call: TRBV21-1
j_call: TRBJ2-4
d_call: .
cdr3_nt: TGTGCCAGCAGGATAGGACCTCGGGGGGCCAAAAACATTCAGTACTTC
cdr3_aa: CASRIGPRGAKNIQYF

clone_size: few
v_call: TRBV4-2
j_call: TRBJ2-7
d_call: .
cdr3_nt: TGTGCCAGCAGCCAAGATTTAGGGTCCTACGAGCAGTACTTC
cdr3_aa: CASSQDLGSYEQYF

clone_size: medium-sized
v_call: TRBV25-1
j_call: TRBJ2-5
d_call: TRBD1
cdr3_nt: TGTGCCAGCAGTGAATGGCGACAGGGGGATCGAGAGACCCAGTACTTC
cdr3_aa: CASSEWRQGDRETQYF

clone_size: few
v_call: TRBV18
j_call: TRBJ2-1
d_call: .
cdr3_nt: TGTGCCAGCTCACCCGTGTCCCTTGCCTACAATGAGCAGTTCTTC
cdr3_aa: CASSPVSLAYNEQFF

clone_size: many
v_call: TRBV5-6
j_call: TRBJ2-5
d_call: .
cdr3_nt: TGTGCCAGCAGCTTGGATCCCCGGGCCAAAGAGACCCAGTACTTC
cdr3_aa: CASSLDPRAKETQYF

clone_size: few
v_call: TRBV6-6
j_call: TRBJ2-3
d_call: .
cdr3_nt: TGTGCCAGCAGCTTGGGATCCTTCACAGATACGCAGTATTTT
cdr3_aa: CASSLGSFTDTQYF